This entry lists 19 T cell receptor beta chains sequenced from one sample in a study of monozygotic twins with inflammatory bowel disease. With the 5' RACE reads reprocessed, TCRdb shows one record per CDR3 protein and no DNA. This repertoire includes more than 100,000 distinct CDR3 sequences. The sample taken for sequencing was blood. The receptors were gathered from a human donor with ulcerative colitis or Crohn's disease, or a healthy co-twin of an affected twin (not recorded which).

The rearrangement links TRBV4-3 to TRBJ2-3; TCRdb calls TRBD2, which cannot be checked without DNA. The germline CDR1 and CDR2 sequences are LGHNA and YSLEER. The CDR3 covers 18 residues. The CDR3: CASSQDKLVAGGSDTQYF.

The V call is TRBV5-1, the J call TRBJ2-3; the D call from TCRdb, TRBD2, cannot be confirmed without DNA. The CDR3 contains 17 residues. CDR1 and CDR2 (germline): SGHRS, YFSETQ. CDR3 amino acids: CASSSLGLAGFTDTQYF.

The chain combines TRBV28 with TRBJ2-5; TCRdb gives TRBD1 as the D gene, but with no DNA this cannot be confirmed. CDR1 MDHEN and CDR2 SYDVKM come from the germline V gene. There are 16 residues in the CDR3. The chain's CDR3 is CASTDRWAADQETQYF.

V gene TRBV5-1 combines with J gene TRBJ2-2; TCRdb calls TRBD2, which cannot be checked without DNA. The CDR3 contains 16 residues. Germline V lookup: CDR1 SGHRS, CDR2 YFSETQ. CDR3 residues: CASSFGAGGIPGELFF.

The rearrangement joins TRBV7-9 to TRBJ2-7; without DNA, the TCRdb call of TRBD1 cannot be checked. CDR3 length: 15 residues. From germline, CDR1 is SEHNR and CDR2 FQNEAQ (reference sequence). The CDR3 protein is CASSLAAGQLYEQYF. Supplemented by reference TRBV7-9 and TRBJ2-7, the full variable domain reads DTGVSQNPRHKITKRGQNVTFRCDPISEHNRLYWYRQTLGQGPEFLTYFQNEAQLEKSRLLSDRFSAERPKGSFSTLEIQRTEQGDSAMYLCASSLAAGQLYEQYFGPGTRLTVT.

The chain uses TRBV19 and TRBJ1-1; checking the TCRdb D call of TRBD1 is not possible without DNA. Per germline, CDR1 LNHDA and CDR2 SQIVND (reference sequence). The CDR3 runs 12 residues. Here the CDR3 reads CASRGLNTEAFF.

The CDR3 here is CASYGGQRTSPLHF. The V and J genes are TRBV6-1 and TRBJ1-6; absent DNA, TCRdb's TRBD1 call cannot be checked. Looked up from germline, CDR1 is MNHNS and CDR2 is SASEGT. The CDR3 length is 14 residues.

The rearrangement links TRBV4-2 to TRBJ2-5. CDR1 is LGHNA, CDR2 YNFKEQ, per germline. This CDR3 region has 14 residues. The CDR3 here is CASSQDWIGGTQYF.

This rearrangement joins TRBV12-3 or TRBV12-4 to TRBJ1-5; absent DNA, TCRdb's TRBD1 call cannot be checked. The CDR3 loop spans 17 amino acids. The CDR3 reads CASSLLLGQGKNQPQHF.

The chain links TRBV7-2 to TRBJ2-1; no DNA is available, so the TRBD1 call from TCRdb remains unchecked. Germline CDR1 and CDR2: SGHTA and FQGNSA. The CDR3 length is 15 residues. This CDR3 reads CASSSTGILNNEQFF. The variable domain in full, completed from reference TRBV7-2 and TRBJ2-1, reads GAGVSQSPSNKVTEKGKDVELRCDPISGHTALYWYRQSLGQGLEFLIYFQGNSAPDKSGLPSDRFSAERTGGSVSTLTIQRTQQEDSAVYLCASSSTGILNNEQFFGPGTRLTVL.

V is TRBV7-2 and J is TRBJ2-2; TCRdb's assignment of TRBD2 cannot be checked, as there is no DNA. The germline CDR1 and CDR2 sequences are SGHTA and FQGNSA. CDR3 length: 14 residues. This CDR3 reads CASTAGLPTGELFF.

CDR3 residues: CASSYRTSAKAVQETQYF. The chain has TRBV6-2 or TRBV6-3 and TRBJ2-5; the TCRdb call, TRBD2, lacks DNA for checking. CDR3 length: 18 residues. Germline CDR1 MNHEY, CDR2 SVGEGT.

The chain uses TRBV7-2 and TRBJ2-7; TCRdb's D call, TRBD1, is unchecked because there is no DNA. CDR1 is SGHTA and CDR2 is FQGNSA in the germline V gene. This CDR3 comprises 15 residues. The CDR3 spells CASSGTTGSGRPQYF.

The chain has TRBV18 and TRBJ1-5. Germline CDR1 KGHSH, CDR2 LQKENI. The CDR3 spans 15 residues. Here the CDR3 reads CASSPGRSETQPQHF.

This chain uses TRBV11-1 with TRBJ2-7; the D call from TCRdb, TRBD1, cannot be confirmed without DNA. From germline, CDR1 is SGHAT and CDR2 FQDESV (reference sequence). The CDR3 length is 20 residues. CDR3 region: CASSGAQPRDGQMVFYEQYF.

The genes are TRBV12-3 or TRBV12-4 and TRBJ2-1. CDR3 length: 11 amino acids. This CDR3 is CASSLRSEQFF.

The chain has TRBV6-6 and TRBJ1-1; TCRdb's assignment of TRBD1 cannot be checked, as there is no DNA. The germline V gene has CDR1 MNHNY and CDR2 SVGAGI (reference sequence). CDR3 length: 12 residues. CDR3 protein: CASSSGQSEAFF.

The chain links TRBV7-2 to TRBJ2-5; TCRdb picks TRBD1, but there is no DNA to check that call. The CDR3 sequence is 15 residues long. Germline CDR1 is SGHTA and CDR2 is FQGNSA. CDR3 residues: CASSFQGGPAETQYF.

This sequence joins TRBV12-3 or TRBV12-4 and TRBJ1-5; the TRBD1 assignment by TCRdb is unverifiable without DNA. The CDR3 runs to 14 residues. CDR3 loop: CASSSNRGRQPQHF.